The T cell receptor beta chain described here comes from a study of graft-versus-host responses after intestinal transplantation. At the level of the study: Multivisceral, liver-intestinal, or isolated intestinal grafts were transplanted into recipients. Study results and caveats: With peak circulating GvH clone levels came an association with early post-transplant HvG declines. Within the allografts of patients who had graft-donor T cell macrochimerism, graft-versus-host to host-versus-graft clonal ratios were high.

Libraries were prepared by immunoSEQ multiplex PCR; TCRdb keeps only in-frame clonotypes and omits some of them. The sample has roughly 100,000 clones; less than 95% are singletons. In this sample, this clone turned up a few times. Its target is not known. This CDR3 has 16 residues. Germline V CDR1 and CDR2: SEHNR, FQNEAQ (reference sequence). V shed 5 bases, J shed 5 bases, and the junction held 11 bases outside the gene matches. The clonotype was recovered from a human donor who was the organ donor for an intestinal transplant. This sample comprised unstimulated CD8+ T cells sorted from spleen or lymph node cells, obtained before transplant. The chain uses TRBV7-9 and TRBJ1-5; 8 nucleotides align to TRBD1. CDR3 coding DNA: TGTGCCAGCAGCCTGGACAGGGACGGGGTCGATCAGCCCCAGCATTTT. Amino acid sequence: CASSLDRDGVDQPQHF.